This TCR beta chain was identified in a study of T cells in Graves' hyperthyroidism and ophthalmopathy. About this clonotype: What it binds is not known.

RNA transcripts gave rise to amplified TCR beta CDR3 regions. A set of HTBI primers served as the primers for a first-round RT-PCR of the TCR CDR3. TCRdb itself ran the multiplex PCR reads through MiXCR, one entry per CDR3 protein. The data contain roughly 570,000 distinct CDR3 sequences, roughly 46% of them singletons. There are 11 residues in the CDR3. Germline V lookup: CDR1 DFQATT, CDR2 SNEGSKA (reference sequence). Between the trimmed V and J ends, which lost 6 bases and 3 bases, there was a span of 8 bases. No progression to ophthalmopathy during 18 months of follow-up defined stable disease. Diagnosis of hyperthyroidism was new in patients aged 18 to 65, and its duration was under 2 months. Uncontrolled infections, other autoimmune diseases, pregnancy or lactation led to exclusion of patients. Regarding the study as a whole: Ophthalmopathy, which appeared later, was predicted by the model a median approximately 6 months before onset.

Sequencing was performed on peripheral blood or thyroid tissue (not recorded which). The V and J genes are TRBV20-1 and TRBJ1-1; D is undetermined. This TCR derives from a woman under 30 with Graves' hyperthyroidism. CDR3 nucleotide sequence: TGCAGTGCCCCCACAGACACTGAAGCTTTCTTT. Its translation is CSAPTDTEAFF.